Below are 11 T cell receptor beta chains sequenced from a single sample in a study of follicular helper T cells after annual influenza vaccination. Time point indicated: 2014-2015 season, pre-vaccination. Clones were read by immunoSEQ multiplex PCR, and TCRdb kept only the in-frame ones, dropping some. In the table there are some 13,000 clones, under 80% of which are singletons. The sample here was CXCR5- memory CD4+ T cells sorted from blood, taken on the day of influenza vaccination. The receptors here all came from an adult who received the influenza vaccine.

The chain uses TRBV6-6 and TRBJ2-1; 11 bases map to TRBD2. Germline assignment: CDR1 MNHNY and CDR2 SVGAGI (reference sequence). Trimming at V came to 7 bases and at J to 6 bases, leaving 8 bases not matched to a gene. The CDR3 has 15 amino acids. CDR3 residues: CASTRLAGRLNEQFF. The CDR3 coding sequence is TGTGCCAGCACTCGACTAGCGGGGCGTCTCAATGAGCAGTTCTTC.

The gene calls are TRBV4-2 and TRBJ1-2; D is uncertain. CDR3 length equals 15 residues. V gave up 1 base and J gave up 5 bases, with 14 bases separating them. CDR1 and CDR2 from the germline V gene are LGHNA and YNFKEQ. Written as DNA, the CDR3 is TGTGCCAGCAGCCAAGCCCCCGGGGAGCTGTATGGCTACACCTTC. This encodes CASSQAPGELYGYTF.

This rearrangement joins TRBV28 to TRBJ1-1, with a possible D match to TRBD1 (6 bases). Germline CDR1 MDHEN, CDR2 SYDVKM. The CDR3 loop spans 14 amino acids. The CDR3 DNA reads TGTGTCGCATCCGGGACAATTATCCACACTGAAGCTTTCTTT. Its translation is CVASGTIIHTEAFF.

This chain joins TRBV9 and TRBJ2-2, with TRBD2 identical over 10 bases. The V gene's germline CDR1 is SGDLS and CDR2 YYNGEE. V shed 6 bases, J shed 7 bases, and the junction held 9 bases outside the gene matches. This CDR3 contains 15 residues. CDR3 residues: CASKPAGGLSGELFF. CDR3 DNA: TGTGCCAGCAAGCCAGCGGGGGGGCTCAGCGGGGAGCTGTTTTTT.

The chain links TRBV5-4 to TRBJ1-2; TRBD1 is a possible D gene (5 bases). There are 16 residues in the CDR3. CDR1 is SGHNT, CDR2 YYREEE, per germline (reference sequence). V dropped 2 bases and J dropped 0 bases, with 14 bases sitting between them. Written as DNA, the CDR3 is TGTGCCAGCAGCTTCCGGGGGGTCGACCCTAACTATGGCTACACCTTC. This codes for CASSFRGVDPNYGYTF.

In nucleotides, the CDR3 is TGCGCCAGCAGCTCGAACAGGGAAAATAGCAATCAGCCCCAGCATTTT. It encodes CASSSNRENSNQPQHF. The V gene is TRBV5-1, the J gene TRBJ1-5, with a possible D match to TRBD1 (6 bases). Germline V CDR1 and CDR2: SGHRS, YFSETQ. V was shortened by 3 bases and J by 0 bases, with 13 bases between the two germline ends. This CDR3 is 16 amino acids long.

The gene calls are TRBV7-2 and TRBJ1-2; no firm D call. V lost 2 bases and J 8 bases, leaving 15 bases between the germline ends. The CDR3 contains 14 residues. Germline CDR1 is SGHTA and CDR2 is FQGNSA. The CDR3 sequence: CASSLFGRGQGYTF. CDR3 nucleotide sequence: TGTGCCAGCAGCTTATTCGGCCGTGGTCAAGGCTACACCTTC.

The table lists this clone with a count of one. The genes are TRBV19 and TRBJ1-3; possible D gene TRBD1, 6 bases. Looked up from germline, CDR1 is LNHDA and CDR2 is SQIVND (reference sequence). The V and J ends lost 7 bases and 0 bases respectively, with 13 bases between them. This CDR3 has 15 residues. The DNA for the CDR3 is TGTGCCAGTAAAACAGGGACCTTCTCTGGAAACACCATATATTTT. The encoded protein is CASKTGTFSGNTIYF.

The chain uses TRBV5-6 and TRBJ1-2; the D gene is possibly TRBD1 (5 bases). Germline values: CDR1 SGHDT, CDR2 YYEEEE. The CDR3 extends over 13 amino acids. Trimming left V 2 bases short and J 2 bases short, with 7 bases between. The CDR3 DNA reads as TGTGCCAGCAGCTTTCCAGGGAACTATGGCTACACCTTC. This gives the protein CASSFPGNYGYTF. Supplemented by reference TRBV5-6 and TRBJ1-2, the full variable domain reads DAGVTQSPTHLIKTRGQQVTLRCSPKSGHDTVSWYQQALGQGPQFIFQYYEEEERQRGNFPDRFSGHQFPNYSSELNVNALLLGDSALYLCASSFPGNYGYTFGSGTRLTVV.

The rearrangement uses TRBV2 and TRBJ1-5; TRBD1 agrees at 7 bases. CDR1 and CDR2 from the germline V gene are SNHLY and FYNNEI. This CDR3 is built from 16 residues. The V and J ends lost 2 bases and 2 bases, in that order; junction bases with no gene match: 6. The CDR3 DNA reads TGTGCCAGCAGTGAACTGACAGGGCGCGGCAATCAGCCCCAGCATTTT. This codes for CASSELTGRGNQPQHF.

The chain employs TRBV6-5 and TRBJ1-3; D remains ambiguous. The CDR3 loop spans 13 amino acids. Trimming stripped 3 bases from V and 4 bases from J, with 7 bases between. Germline CDR1 reads MNHEY; CDR2 reads SVGAGI. The CDR3 is CASSYFYGNTIYF. For the CDR3, the DNA is TGTGCCAGCAGTTATTTTTACGGAAACACCATATATTTT.